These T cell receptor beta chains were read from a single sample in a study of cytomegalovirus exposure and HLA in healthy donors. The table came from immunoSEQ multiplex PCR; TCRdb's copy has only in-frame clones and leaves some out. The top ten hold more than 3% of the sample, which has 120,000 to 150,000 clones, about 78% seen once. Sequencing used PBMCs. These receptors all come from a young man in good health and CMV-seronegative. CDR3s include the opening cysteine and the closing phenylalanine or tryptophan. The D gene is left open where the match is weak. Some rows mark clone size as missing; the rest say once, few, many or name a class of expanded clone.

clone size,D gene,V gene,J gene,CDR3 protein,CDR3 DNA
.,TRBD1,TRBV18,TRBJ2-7,CASSPRTGTGEQYF,TGTGCCAGCTCACCACGGACAGGGACAGGGGAGCAGTACTTC
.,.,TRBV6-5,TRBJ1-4,CASRLQPGGSEKLFF,TGTGCCAGCAGACTTCAACCGGGGGGATCTGAAAAACTGTTTTTT
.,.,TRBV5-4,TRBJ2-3,CASSLFTGTIKDTQYF,TGTGCCAGCAGCTTGTTCACAGGGACTATCAAAGATACGCAGTATTTT
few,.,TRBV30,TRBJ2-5,CAWAATQETQYF,TGTGCCTGGGCCGCGACACAAGAGACCCAGTACTTC
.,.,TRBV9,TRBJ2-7,CASSVEAGNTYEQYF,TGTGCCAGCAGCGTAGAGGCAGGGAACACCTACGAGCAGTACTTC
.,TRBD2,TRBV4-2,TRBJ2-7,CASSLTSGKGEQYF,TGTGCCAGCAGCCTGACTAGCGGGAAGGGCGAGCAGTACTTC
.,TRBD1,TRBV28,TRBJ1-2,CASSLPRDRVRANYGYTF,TGTGCCAGCAGTTTACCTCGGGACAGGGTTCGTGCTAACTATGGCTACACCTTC
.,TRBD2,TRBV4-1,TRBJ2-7,CASSQDLAGGSVEQYF,TGCGCCAGCAGCCAAGATCTAGCGGGAGGTTCGGTTGAGCAGTACTTC
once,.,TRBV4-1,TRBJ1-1,CASSQGGGRRTEAFF,TGTGCCAGCAGCCAAGGGGGGGGTCGAAGGACTGAAGCTTTCTTT
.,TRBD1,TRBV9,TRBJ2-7,CASSVGQGPYYEQYF,TGTGCCAGCAGCGTGGGACAGGGGCCCTACTACGAGCAGTACTTC
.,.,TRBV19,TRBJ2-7,CASSIVGGPTYEQYF,TGTGCCAGTAGTATAGTGGGAGGACCCACCTACGAGCAGTACTTC
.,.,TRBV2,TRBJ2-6,CASSEIEFTGANVLTF,TGTGCCAGCAGTGAAATAGAGTTTACTGGGGCCAACGTCCTGACTTTC
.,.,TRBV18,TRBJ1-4,CASSPRGGAEKLFF,TGTGCCAGCTCACCACGGGGAGGAGCGGAAAAACTGTTTTTT
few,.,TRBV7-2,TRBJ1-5,CASSPQGQSYQPQHF,TGTGCCAGCAGCCCCCAAGGACAGAGTTATCAGCCCCAGCATTTT
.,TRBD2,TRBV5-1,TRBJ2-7,CASSLAGGSYEQYF,TGCGCCAGCAGCTTAGCGGGGGGATCCTACGAGCAGTACTTC